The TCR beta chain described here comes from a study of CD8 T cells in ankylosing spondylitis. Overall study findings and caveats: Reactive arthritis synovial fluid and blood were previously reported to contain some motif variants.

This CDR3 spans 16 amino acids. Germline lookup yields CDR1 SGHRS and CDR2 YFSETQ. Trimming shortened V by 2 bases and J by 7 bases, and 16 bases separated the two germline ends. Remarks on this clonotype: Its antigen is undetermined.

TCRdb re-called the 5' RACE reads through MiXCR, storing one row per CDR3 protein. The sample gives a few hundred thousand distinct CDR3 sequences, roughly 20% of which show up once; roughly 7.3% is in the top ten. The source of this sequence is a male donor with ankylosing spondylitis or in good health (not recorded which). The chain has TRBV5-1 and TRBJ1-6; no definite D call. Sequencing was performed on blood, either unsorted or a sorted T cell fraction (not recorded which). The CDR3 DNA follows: TGCGCCAGCAGCTTTTCCCCGGGAGAGAGAAATTCACCCCTCCACTTT. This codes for CASSFSPGERNSPLHF.